There are a few counts of the clone carrying this T cell receptor beta chain. Its antigen is unidentified. TCRdb reprocessed the reads with MiXCR, giving one entry per CDR3 protein. Of about 65,000 distinct CDR3 sequences detected, almost 50% appear once; the ten largest clones hold 2% to 2.5%. The CDR3 is 14 amino acids. Germline-derived CDR1 and CDR2 are LGHDT and YNNKEL (reference sequence). The J segment lost 10 bases and the V segment lost 2 bases, leaving 6 bases of the junction unmatched. This entry is derived from a study of type 1 regulatory T cells. The wider study: This in vitro CD4 product, T-allo10, is enriched for Tr1 cells and alloantigen-specific.

Broader study findings: Compared with non-type 1 regulatory T cells, type 1 regulatory T cells showed a more restricted TCR repertoire.

The sequence derives from a human donor in good health. Sequencing was done on a sample of cultured non-Tr1 T cells, either the whole culture or a sorted T cell fraction (not recorded which). The genes are TRBV3-1 and TRBJ2-1, with 9 bases matching TRBD2. Written as DNA, the CDR3 is TGTGCCAGCAGCCAACGCGGGGGGGCGGGGGAGCAGTTCTTC. Amino acids: CASSQRGGAGEQFF.